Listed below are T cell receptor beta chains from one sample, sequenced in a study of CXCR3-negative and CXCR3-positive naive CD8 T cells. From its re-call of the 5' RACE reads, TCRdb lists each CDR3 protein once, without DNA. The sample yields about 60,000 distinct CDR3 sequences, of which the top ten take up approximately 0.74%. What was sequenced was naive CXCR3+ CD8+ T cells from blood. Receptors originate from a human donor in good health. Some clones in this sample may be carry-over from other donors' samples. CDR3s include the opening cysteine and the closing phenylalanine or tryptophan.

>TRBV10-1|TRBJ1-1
CASSDLNTEAFF
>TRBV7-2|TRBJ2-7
CASSLVPAQDTEIAYEQYF
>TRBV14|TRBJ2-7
CASSQGVTDLLRSYEQYF
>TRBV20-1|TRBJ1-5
CSASRIPSNQPQHF
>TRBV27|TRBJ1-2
CASSFKGNYGYTF
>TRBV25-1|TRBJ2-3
CASSEYSPGGSTDTQYF
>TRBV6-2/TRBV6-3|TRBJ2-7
CASSYERGGPYEQYF
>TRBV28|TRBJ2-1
CASSLLASGTKQFF
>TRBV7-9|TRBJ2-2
CASSNAQGADNPGELFF
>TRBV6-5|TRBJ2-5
CASTQRGHIKETQYF
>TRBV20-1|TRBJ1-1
CSAPIIGATEAFF
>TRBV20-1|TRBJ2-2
CSARDLAVTGELFF
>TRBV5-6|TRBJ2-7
CASSLVADNYEQYF
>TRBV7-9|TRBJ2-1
CASTLPLHQENNEQFF